This entry features one T cell receptor (beta chain) sequence. Germline is not matched at one junction end, which may reflect a read error. Partitioning of CD4+ cells yielded a CD45RA+ naive subset and a CD45RA-negative memory subset. This specimen belongs to a study of shared clonotypes between healthy human individuals. On the study more broadly: For every donor, three CD4 naive, three CD4 memory, two CD8 naive and one CD8 memory plates were used.

The method was immunoSEQ multiplex PCR; TCRdb's version includes in-frame clones alone and lacks a portion of them. The profile covers 2 million to 3 million clones, with roughly 93% appearing a single time and 0.36% taken by the ten largest. The receptor was isolated from a man in his late teens or twenties in good health. Some clones in this sample may be carry-over from other donors' samples. Sequencing used naive CD4+ T cells from PBMCs. Regarding subset: CD45RA+ positively selected.

The CDR3 DNA is TGTGCCAGCAGTCAGGACGGATACTACGGGCAGTACTTC. Protein sequence: CASSQDGYYGQYF. The chain is built from TRBV25-1 and TRBJ2-7; no clear D. Per germline, CDR1 MGHDK and CDR2 SYGVNS. This CDR3 is 13 amino acids long.